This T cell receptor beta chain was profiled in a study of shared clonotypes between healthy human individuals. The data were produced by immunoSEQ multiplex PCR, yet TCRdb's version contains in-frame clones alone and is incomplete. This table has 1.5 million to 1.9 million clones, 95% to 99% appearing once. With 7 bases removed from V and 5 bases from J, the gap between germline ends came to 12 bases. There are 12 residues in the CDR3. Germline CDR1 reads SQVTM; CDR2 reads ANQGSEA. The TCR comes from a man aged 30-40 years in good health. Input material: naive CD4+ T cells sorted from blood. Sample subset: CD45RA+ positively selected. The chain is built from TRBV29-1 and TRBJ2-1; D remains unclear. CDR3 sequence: CSAVRLDNEQFF. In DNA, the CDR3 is TGCAGCGCTGTTCGTCTAGACAATGAGCAGTTCTTC.